The source of this T cell receptor (beta chain) is a study of OX40 agonist ivuxolimab in advanced cancers. Study at large: Of mixed ages from about 20 to 80 and averaging roughly 66 years, the group was approximately 80% male.

Measured with immunoSEQ multiplex PCR; TCRdb has only the in-frame clones, and not every one. The table lists under 50,000 clones, 60% to 85% of them singletons. Trimming at V came to 1 base and at J to 0 bases, leaving 9 bases not matched to a gene. The CDR3 is made up of 19 amino acids. CDR1 and CDR2 from the germline V gene are SNHLY and FYNNEI. The receptor was derived from an adult with an advanced solid tumor such as melanoma, head and neck, liver or kidney cancer. Sequences were derived from CD4+ or CD8+ T cells sorted from blood, sampled in a trial of the OX40 agonist ivuxolimab. The V and J genes are TRBV2 and TRBJ2-4; TRBD2 agrees at 10 bases. The CDR3 loop reads CASSEVWASGRLAKNIQYF. CDR3 in DNA: TGTGCCAGCAGTGAAGTGTGGGCTAGCGGGAGACTAGCCAAAAACATTCAGTACTTC.